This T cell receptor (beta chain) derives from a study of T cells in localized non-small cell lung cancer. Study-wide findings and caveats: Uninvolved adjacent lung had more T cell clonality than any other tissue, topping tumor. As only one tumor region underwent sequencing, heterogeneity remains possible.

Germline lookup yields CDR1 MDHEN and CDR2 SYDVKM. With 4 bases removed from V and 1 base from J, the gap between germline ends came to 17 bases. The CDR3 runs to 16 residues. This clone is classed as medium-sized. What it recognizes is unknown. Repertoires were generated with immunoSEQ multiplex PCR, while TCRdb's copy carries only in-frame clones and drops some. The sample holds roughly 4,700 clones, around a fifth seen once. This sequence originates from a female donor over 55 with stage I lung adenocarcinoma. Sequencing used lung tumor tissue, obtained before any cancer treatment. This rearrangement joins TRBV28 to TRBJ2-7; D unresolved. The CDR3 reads CASSSPGRTASYEQYF. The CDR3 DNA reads TGTGCCAGCAGTTCCCCCGGCCGGACGGCGTCCTACGAGCAGTACTTC.